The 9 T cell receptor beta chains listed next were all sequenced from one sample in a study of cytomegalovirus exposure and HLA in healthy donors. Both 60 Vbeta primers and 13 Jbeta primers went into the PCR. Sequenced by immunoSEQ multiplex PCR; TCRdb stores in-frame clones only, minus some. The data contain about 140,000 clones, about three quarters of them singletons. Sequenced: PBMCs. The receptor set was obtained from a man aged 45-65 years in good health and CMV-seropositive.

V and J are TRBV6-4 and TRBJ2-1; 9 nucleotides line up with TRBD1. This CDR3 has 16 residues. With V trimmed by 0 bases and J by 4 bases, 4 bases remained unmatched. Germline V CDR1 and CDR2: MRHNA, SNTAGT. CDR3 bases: TGTGCCAGCAGTGACTCGGGACAGGGCAGGTACAATGAGCAGTTCTTC. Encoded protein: CASSDSGQGRYNEQFF.

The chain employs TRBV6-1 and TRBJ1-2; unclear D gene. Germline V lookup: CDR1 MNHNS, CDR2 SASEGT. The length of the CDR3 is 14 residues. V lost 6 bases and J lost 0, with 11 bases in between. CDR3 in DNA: TGTGCCAGCAGGGCAGGAGGCTCTAACTATGGCTACACCTTC. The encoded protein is CASRAGGSNYGYTF.

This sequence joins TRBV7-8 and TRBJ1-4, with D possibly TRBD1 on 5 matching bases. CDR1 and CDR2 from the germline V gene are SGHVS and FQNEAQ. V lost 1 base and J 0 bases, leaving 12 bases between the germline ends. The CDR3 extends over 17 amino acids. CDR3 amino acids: CASSLGGSGATNEKLFF. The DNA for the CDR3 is TGTGCCAGCAGCTTAGGGGGCTCGGGCGCAACTAATGAAAAACTGTTTTTT. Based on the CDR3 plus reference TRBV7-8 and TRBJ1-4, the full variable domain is GAGVSQSPRYKVAKRGQDVALRCDPISGHVSLFWYQQALGQGPEFLTYFQNEAQLDKSGLPSDRFFAERPEGSVSTLKIQRTQQEDSAVYLCASSLGGSGATNEKLFFGSGTQLSVL.

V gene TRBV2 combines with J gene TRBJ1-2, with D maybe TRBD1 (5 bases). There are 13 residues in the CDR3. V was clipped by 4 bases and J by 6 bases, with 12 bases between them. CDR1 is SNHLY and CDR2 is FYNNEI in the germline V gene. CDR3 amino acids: CASSVGRVDGYTF. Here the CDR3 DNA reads TGTGCCAGCAGTGTGGGCAGGGTGGATGGCTACACCTTC.

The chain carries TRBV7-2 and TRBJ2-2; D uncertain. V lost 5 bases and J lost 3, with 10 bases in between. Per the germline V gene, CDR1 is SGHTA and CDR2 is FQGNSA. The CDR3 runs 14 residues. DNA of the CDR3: TGTGCCAGCAGCGGATACCGGGACACCGGGGAGCTGTTTTTT. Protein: CASSGYRDTGELFF.

For the CDR3, the DNA is TGCAGCGTTGGACAGGGGCGTAACTATGGCTACACCTTC. It is translated as CSVGQGRNYGYTF. The rearrangement uses TRBV29-1 and TRBJ1-2, with 8 bases fitting TRBD1. V gave up 4 bases and J gave up 1 base; unmatched junction bases: 2. The germline gives CDR1 SQVTM, CDR2 ANQGSEA. This CDR3 is 13 amino acids long.

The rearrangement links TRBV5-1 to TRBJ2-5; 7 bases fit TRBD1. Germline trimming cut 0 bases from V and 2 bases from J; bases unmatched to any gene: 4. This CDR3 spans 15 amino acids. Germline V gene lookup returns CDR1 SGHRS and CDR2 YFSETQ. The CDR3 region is CASSLAGDRQETQYF. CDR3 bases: TGCGCCAGCAGCTTGGCCGGGGACAGACAAGAGACCCAGTACTTC.

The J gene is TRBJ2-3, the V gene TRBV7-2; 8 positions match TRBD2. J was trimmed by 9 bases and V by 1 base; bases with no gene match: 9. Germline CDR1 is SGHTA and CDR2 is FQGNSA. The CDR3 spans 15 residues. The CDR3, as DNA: TGTGCCAGCAGCTTAGGGCTAAGTAGCGGGAAAACGCAGTATTTT. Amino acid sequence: CASSLGLSSGKTQYF.

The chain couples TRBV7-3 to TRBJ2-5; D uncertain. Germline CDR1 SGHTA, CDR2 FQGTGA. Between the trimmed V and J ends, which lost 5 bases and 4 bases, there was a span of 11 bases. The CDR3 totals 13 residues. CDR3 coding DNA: TGTGCCAGCAGCCCTCAGACGGGAGAGACCCAGTACTTC. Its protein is CASSPQTGETQYF.